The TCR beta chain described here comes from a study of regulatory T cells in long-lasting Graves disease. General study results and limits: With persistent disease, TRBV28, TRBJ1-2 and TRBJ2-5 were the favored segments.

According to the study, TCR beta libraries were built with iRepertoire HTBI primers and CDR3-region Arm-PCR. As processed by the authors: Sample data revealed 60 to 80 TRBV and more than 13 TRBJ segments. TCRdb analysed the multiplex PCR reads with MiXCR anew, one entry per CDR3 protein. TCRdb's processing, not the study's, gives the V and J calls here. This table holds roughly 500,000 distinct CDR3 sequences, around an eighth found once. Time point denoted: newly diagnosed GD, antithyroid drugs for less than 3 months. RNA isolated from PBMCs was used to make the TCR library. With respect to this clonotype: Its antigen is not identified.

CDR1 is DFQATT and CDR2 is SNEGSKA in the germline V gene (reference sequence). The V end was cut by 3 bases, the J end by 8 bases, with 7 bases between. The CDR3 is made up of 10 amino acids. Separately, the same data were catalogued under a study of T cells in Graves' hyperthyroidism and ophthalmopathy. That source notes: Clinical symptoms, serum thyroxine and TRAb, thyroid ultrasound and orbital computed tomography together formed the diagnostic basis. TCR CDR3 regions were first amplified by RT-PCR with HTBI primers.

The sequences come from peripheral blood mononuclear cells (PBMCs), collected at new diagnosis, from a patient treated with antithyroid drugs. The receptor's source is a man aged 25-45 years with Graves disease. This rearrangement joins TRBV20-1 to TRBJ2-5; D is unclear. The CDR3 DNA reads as TGCAGTGCTAGGGTCCGCACCCAGTACTTC. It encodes CSARVRTQYF.